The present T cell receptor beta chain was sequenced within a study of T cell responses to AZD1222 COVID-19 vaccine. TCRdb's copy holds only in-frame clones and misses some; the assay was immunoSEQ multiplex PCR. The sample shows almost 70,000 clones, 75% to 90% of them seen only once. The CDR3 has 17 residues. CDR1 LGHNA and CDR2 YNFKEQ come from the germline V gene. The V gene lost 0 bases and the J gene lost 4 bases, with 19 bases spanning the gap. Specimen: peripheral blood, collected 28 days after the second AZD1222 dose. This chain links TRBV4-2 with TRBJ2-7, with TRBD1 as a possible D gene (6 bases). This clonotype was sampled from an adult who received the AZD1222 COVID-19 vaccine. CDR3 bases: TGTGCCAGCAGCCAAGATCCTAGGGGGATTATGAATTACGAGCAGTACTTC. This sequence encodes CASSQDPRGIMNYEQYF.